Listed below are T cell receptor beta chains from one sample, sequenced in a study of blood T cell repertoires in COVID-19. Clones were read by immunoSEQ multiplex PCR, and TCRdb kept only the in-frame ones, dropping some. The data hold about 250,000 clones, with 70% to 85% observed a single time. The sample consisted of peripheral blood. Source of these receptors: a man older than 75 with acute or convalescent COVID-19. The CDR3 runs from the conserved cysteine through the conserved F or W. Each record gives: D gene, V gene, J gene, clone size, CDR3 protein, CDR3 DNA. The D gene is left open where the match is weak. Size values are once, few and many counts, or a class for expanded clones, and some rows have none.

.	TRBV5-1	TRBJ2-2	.	CASSSPGTGELFF	TGCGCCAGCAGCTCCCCAGGGACCGGGGAGCTGTTTTTT
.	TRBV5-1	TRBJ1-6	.	CASRALYRASSYNSPLHF	TGCGCCAGCAGGGCCCTTTACAGGGCCAGCTCCTATAATTCACCCCTCCACTTT
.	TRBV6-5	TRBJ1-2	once	CASNPTGRNYGYTF	TGTGCCAGCAATCCGACAGGACGAAACTATGGCTACACCTTC
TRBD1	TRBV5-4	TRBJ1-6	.	CASSPHTGGWSSPLHF	TGTGCCAGCAGCCCTCATACAGGGGGCTGGAGTTCACCCCTCCACTTT
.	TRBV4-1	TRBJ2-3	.	CASSRLLSGSSTDTQYF	TGCGCCAGCAGCCGCCTCTTGAGCGGGTCTAGCACAGATACGCAGTATTTT
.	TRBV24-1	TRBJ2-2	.	CATSGGSTGELFF	TGTGCCACCAGTGGGGGCTCCACCGGGGAGCTGTTTTTT
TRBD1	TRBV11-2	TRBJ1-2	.	CASSLTGGGQNGYTF	TGTGCCAGCAGCTTAACAGGGGGCGGACAGAATGGCTACACCTTC
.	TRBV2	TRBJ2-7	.	CASRDGTEQYF	TGTGCCAGCAGAGACGGGACAGAGCAGTACTTC
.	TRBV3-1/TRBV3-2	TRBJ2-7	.	CASSKRVDEQYF	TGTGCCAGCAGCAAGCGGGTGGACGAGCAGTACTTC
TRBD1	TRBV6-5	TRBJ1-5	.	CASSRTRGPNQPQHF	TGTGCCAGCAGTCGTACCAGGGGGCCCAATCAGCCCCAGCATTTT
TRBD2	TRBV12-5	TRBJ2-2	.	CASGWTSGNTGELFF	TGTGCTAGTGGCTGGACTAGCGGGAACACCGGGGAGCTGTTTTTT
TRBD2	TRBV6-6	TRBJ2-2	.	CASSYSTSPVGELFF	TGTGCCAGCAGTTACTCGACTAGCCCGGTCGGGGAGCTGTTTTTT
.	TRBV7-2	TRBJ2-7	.	CASFFPGESRGTYEQYF	TGTGCCAGCTTTTTCCCCGGCGAGTCCAGGGGAACCTACGAGCAGTACTTC
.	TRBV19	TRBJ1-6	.	CASSPRGPDNSPLHF	TGTGCCAGTAGTCCCAGGGGTCCAGATAATTCACCCCTCCACTTT
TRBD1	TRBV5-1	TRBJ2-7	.	CASSPIVPGGALGGPSYEQYF	TGCGCCAGCAGCCCGATCGTTCCAGGGGGCGCATTAGGGGGGCCCTCCTACGAGCAGTACTTC
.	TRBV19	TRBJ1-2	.	CASSIGQRIRRGYTF	TGTGCCAGTAGTATTGGGCAGCGAATCCGGAGGGGCTACACCTTC
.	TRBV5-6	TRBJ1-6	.	CASSLPGKNSPLHF	TGTGCCAGCAGCTTGCCAGGGAAGAATTCACCCCTCCACTTT
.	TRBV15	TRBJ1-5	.	CATSRASAGRPNQPQHF	TGTGCCACCAGCAGAGCCTCGGCAGGGAGGCCGAATCAGCCCCAGCATTTT
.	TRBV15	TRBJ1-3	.	CATSRDKRNTIYF	TGTGCCACCAGCAGGGACAAGCGAAACACCATATATTTT
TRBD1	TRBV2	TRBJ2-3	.	CASRRQGSTGDTQYF	TGTGCCAGCAGAAGACAGGGTTCCACTGGTGATACGCAGTATTTT
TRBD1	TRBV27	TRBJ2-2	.	CASSLSGQTPNTGELFF	TGTGCCAGCAGTTTGTCGGGACAGACCCCGAACACCGGGGAGCTGTTTTTT
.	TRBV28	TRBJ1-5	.	CASSGGVRPQHF	TGTGCCAGCAGTGGAGGAGTCCGGCCCCAGCATTTT
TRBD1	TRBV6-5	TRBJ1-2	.	CASSYTTGVSGYTF	TGTGCCAGCAGTTACACCACAGGGGTGAGCGGCTACACCTTC
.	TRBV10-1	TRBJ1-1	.	CASVGRMNTEAFF	TGCGCCAGCGTAGGGAGGATGAACACTGAAGCTTTCTTT
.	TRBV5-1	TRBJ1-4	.	CASSFGQPNEKLFF	TGCGCCAGCAGCTTCGGACAGCCAAATGAAAAACTGTTTTTT
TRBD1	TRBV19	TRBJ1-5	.	CASRRDRGSNQPQHF	TGTGCCAGTAGGCGGGACAGGGGGAGCAATCAGCCCCAGCATTTT
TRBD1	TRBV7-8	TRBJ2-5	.	CASSKWTGDPETQYF	TGTGCCAGCAGCAAATGGACAGGGGATCCGGAGACCCAGTACTTC
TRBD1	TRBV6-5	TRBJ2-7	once	CASRGTDRLPYEQYF	TGTGCCAGCAGGGGCACGGACAGGTTACCCTACGAGCAGTACTTC
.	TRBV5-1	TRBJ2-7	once	CASSLAPGRYEQYF	TGCGCCAGCAGCTTGGCGCCAGGGCGGTACGAGCAGTACTTC
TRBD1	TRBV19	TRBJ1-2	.	CASSSQGNYGYTF	TGTGCCAGTAGTTCACAGGGGAACTATGGCTACACCTTC
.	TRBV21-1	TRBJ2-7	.	CASSIEPGQGRSYEQYF	TGTGCCAGCAGCATTGAGCCGGGACAGGGTCGGAGTTACGAGCAGTACTTC
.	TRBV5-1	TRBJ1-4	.	CASSFSQGLPNEKLFF	TGCGCCAGCAGCTTCTCTCAGGGGCTTCCTAATGAAAAACTGTTTTTT
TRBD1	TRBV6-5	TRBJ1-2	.	CASSYSKQGASYGYTF	TGTGCCAGCAGTTACTCGAAACAGGGGGCTAGCTATGGCTACACCTTC
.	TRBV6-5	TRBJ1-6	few	CASSRGRVGSPLHF	TGTGCCAGCAGTCGCGGGAGAGTCGGTTCACCCCTCCACTTT
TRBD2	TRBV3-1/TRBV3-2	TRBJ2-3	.	CASSQYRGRDTQYF	TGTGCCAGCAGCCAATATCGCGGGAGGGATACGCAGTATTTT
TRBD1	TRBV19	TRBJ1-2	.	CASSIAHRGTYTF	TGTGCCAGTAGTATAGCCCACAGGGGCACCTACACCTTC
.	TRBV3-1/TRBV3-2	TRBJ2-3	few	CASRGGFGTDTQYF	TGTGCCAGCAGGGGGGGTTTCGGCACAGATACGCAGTATTTT
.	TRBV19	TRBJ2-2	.	CASSIGNSLNTGELFF	TGTGCCAGTAGTATAGGAAACTCCCTTAACACCGGGGAGCTGTTTTTT
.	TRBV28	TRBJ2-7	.	CASSLWGTGINYEQYF	TGTGCCAGCAGTCTTTGGGGAACAGGCATAAACTACGAGCAGTACTTC
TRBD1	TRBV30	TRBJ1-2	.	CAWSVRQGNGYTF	TGTGCCTGGAGTGTACGACAGGGGAATGGCTACACCTTC
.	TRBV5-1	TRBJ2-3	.	CASSGQGTDTQYF	TGCGCCAGCAGCGGCCAGGGCACAGATACGCAGTATTTT
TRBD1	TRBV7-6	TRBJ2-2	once	CALGQRHGGTGELFF	TGTGCTCTGGGACAGCGCCATGGCGGCACCGGGGAGCTGTTTTTT
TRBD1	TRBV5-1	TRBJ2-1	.	CASSLGQGSYNEQFF	TGCGCCAGCAGCTTGGGACAGGGGTCCTACAATGAGCAGTTCTTC
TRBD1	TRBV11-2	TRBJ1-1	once	CASSLNRQGRAEAFF	TGTGCCAGCAGCCTAAATCGACAGGGGAGAGCTGAAGCTTTCTTT
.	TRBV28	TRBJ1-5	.	CASRSGRSQPQHF	TGTGCCAGCAGGTCCGGGAGGAGTCAGCCCCAGCATTTT
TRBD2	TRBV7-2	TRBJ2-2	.	CASSRFLSGSKAGELFF	TGTGCCAGCAGCAGGTTCCTTAGCGGGAGTAAGGCCGGGGAGCTGTTTTTT
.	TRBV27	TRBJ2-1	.	CASSPGFPPYNEQFF	TGTGCCAGCAGTCCGGGGTTTCCCCCCTACAATGAGCAGTTCTTC